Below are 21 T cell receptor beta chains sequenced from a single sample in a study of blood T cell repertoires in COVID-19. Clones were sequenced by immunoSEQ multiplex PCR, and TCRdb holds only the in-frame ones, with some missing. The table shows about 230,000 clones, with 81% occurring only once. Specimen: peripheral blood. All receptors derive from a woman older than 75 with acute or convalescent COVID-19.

The CDR3 DNA reads TGTGCCAGCAGACTGGGACAGAGCCTTACCGGGGAGCTGTTTTTT. As protein: CASRLGQSLTGELFF. The chain carries TRBV6-5 and TRBJ2-2, with 7 bases fitting TRBD1. The germline V gene encodes CDR1 MNHEY and CDR2 SVGAGI. J gave up 5 bases and V 6 bases, and 9 bases lay outside the gene matches. CDR3 length equals 15 residues.

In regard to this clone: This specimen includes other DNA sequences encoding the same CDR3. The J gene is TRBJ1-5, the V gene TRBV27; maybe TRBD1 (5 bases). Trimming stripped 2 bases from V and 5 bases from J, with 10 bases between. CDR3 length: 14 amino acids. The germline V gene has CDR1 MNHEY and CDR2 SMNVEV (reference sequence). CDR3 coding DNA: TGTGCCAGCAGTTTAAGGGGTCGTGATCAGCCCCAGCATTTT. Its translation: CASSLRGRDQPQHF.

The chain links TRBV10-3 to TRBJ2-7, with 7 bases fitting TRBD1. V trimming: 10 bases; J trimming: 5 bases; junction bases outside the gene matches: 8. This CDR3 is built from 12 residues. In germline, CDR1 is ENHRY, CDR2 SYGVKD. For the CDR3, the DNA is TGTGCCACCTCGACAGGGTCGGACGAGCAGTACTTC. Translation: CATSTGSDEQYF.

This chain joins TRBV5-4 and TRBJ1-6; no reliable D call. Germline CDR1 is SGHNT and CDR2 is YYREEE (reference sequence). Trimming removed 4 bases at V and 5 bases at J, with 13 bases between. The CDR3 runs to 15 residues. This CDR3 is CASSQGQANNSPLHF. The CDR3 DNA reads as TGTGCCAGCAGCCAAGGTCAGGCAAATAATTCACCCCTCCACTTT.

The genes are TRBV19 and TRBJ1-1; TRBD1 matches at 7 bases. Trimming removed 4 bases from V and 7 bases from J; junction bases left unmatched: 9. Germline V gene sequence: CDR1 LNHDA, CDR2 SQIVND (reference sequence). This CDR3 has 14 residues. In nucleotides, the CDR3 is TGTGCCAGTAGTACCAGGGGGTATGGGAGTGAAGCTTTCTTT. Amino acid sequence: CASSTRGYGSEAFF. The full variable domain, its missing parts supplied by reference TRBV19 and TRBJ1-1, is DGGITQSPKYLFRKEGQNVTLSCEQNLNHDAMYWYRQDPGQGLRLIYYSQIVNDFQKGDIAEGYSVSREKKESFPLTVTSAQKNPTAFYLCASSTRGYGSEAFFGQGTRLTVV.

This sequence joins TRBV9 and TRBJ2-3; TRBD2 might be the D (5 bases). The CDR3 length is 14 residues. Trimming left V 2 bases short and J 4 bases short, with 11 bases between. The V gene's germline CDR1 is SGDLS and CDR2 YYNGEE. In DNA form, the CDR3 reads TGTGCCAGCAGCGTTGCTAGCATCGCAGATACGCAGTATTTT. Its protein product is CASSVASIADTQYF.

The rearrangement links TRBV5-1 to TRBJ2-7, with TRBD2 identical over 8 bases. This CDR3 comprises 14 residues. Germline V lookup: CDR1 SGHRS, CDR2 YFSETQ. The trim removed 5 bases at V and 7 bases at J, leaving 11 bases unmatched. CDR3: CASRPGLGSPEQYF. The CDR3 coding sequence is TGCGCCAGCAGGCCGGGACTAGGCTCCCCGGAGCAGTACTTC.

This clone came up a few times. The CDR3 nucleotides read TGTGCCAGCAGCTCCTGGACGGGGGGGACTGAAGCTTTCTTT. Encoded protein: CASSSWTGGTEAFF. The chain employs TRBV7-9 and TRBJ1-1, with D maybe TRBD1 (5 bases). V was shortened by 4 bases and J by 5 bases, with 14 bases between the two germline ends. Germline CDR1 is SEHNR and CDR2 is FQNEAQ (reference sequence). This CDR3 region has 14 residues.

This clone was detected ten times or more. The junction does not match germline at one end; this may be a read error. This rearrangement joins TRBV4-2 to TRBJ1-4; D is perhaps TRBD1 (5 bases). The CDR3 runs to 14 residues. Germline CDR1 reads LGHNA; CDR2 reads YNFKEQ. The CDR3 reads CASSDSGSKEKLFF. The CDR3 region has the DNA TGTGCCAGCAGCGACTCAGGGTCTAAGGAAAAACTGTTTTTT.

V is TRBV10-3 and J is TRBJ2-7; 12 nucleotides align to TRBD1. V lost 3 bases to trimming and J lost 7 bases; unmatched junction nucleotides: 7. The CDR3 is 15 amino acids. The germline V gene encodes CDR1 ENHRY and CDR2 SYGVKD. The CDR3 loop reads CAISEPGQGAREQYF. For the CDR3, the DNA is TGTGCCATCAGTGAACCGGGACAGGGGGCTCGGGAGCAGTACTTC.

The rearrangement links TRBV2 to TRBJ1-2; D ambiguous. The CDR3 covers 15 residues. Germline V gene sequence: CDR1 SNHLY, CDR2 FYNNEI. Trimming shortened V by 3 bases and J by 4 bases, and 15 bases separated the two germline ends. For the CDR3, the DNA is TGTGCCAGCAGTGATTCGACAAGCTACCTCTATGGCTACACCTTC. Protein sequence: CASSDSTSYLYGYTF.

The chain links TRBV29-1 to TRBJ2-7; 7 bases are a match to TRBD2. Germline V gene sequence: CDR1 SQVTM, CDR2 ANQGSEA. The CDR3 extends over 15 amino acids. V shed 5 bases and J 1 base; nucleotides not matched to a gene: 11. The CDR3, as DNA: TGCAGCGTTCTAGGAGGTAGAGCGGGATCCTACGAGCAGTACTTC. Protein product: CSVLGGRAGSYEQYF.

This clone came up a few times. The CDR3 region has the DNA TGCAGCGTTCATGACAGAGGTACCTACGAGCAGTACTTC. This codes for CSVHDRGTYEQYF. The chain carries TRBV29-1 and TRBJ2-7; D may be TRBD1 (5 bases). The CDR3 contains 13 residues. Trimming took 5 bases from V and 2 from J, leaving 13 bases between them. Germline V gene data show CDR1 as SQVTM and CDR2 as ANQGSEA.

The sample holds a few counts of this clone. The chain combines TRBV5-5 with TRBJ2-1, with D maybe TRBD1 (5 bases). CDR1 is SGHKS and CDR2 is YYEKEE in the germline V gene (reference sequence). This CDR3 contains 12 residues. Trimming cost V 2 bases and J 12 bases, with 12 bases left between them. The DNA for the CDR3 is TGTGCCAGCAGCTTTCTTCAGGGTGGGCAGTTCTTC. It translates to CASSFLQGGQFF.

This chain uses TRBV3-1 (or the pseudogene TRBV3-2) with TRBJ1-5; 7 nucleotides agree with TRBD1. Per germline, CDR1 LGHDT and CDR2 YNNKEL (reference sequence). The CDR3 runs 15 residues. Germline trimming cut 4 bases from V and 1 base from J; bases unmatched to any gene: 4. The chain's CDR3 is CASSPGTVSNQPQHF. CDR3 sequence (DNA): TGTGCCAGCAGCCCCGGGACAGTGAGCAATCAGCCCCAGCATTTT.

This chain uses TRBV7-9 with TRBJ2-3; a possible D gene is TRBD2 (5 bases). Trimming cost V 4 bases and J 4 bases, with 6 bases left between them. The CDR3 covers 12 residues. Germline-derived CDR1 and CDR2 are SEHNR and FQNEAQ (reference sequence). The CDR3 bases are TGTGCCAGCAGCTCTAGCTCAGATACGCAGTATTTT. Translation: CASSSSSDTQYF.

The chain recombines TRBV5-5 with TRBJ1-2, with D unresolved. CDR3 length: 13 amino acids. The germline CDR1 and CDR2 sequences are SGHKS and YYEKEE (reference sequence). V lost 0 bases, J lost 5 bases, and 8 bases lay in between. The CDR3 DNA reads TGTGCCAGCAGCTTGGACAACGGGTATGGCTACACCTTC. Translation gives CASSLDNGYGYTF.

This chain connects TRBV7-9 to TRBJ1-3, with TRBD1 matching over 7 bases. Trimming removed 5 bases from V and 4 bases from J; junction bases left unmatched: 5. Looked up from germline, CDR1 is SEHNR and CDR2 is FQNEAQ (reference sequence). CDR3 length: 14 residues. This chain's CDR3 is CASSAQGSGNTIYF. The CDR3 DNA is TGTGCCAGCAGCGCACAGGGGTCCGGAAACACCATATATTTT.

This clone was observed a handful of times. The CDR3 protein is CASSLRGTRNTEAFF. As DNA, the CDR3 is TGTGCCAGCAGCTTAAGGGGGACGAGGAACACTGAAGCTTTCTTT. The genes are TRBV11-2 and TRBJ1-1, with D possibly matching TRBD1 (6 bases). The V gene's germline CDR1 is SGHAT and CDR2 FQNNGV. This CDR3 region has 15 residues. Trimming pared 2 bases from V and 1 base from J, leaving 11 bases between.

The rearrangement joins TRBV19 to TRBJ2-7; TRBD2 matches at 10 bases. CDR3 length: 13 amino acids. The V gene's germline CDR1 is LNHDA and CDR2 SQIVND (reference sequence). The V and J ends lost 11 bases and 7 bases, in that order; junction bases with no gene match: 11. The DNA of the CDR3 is TGTGCCTCCAAGGCACTAGCGGGATCAGAGCAGTACTTC. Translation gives CASKALAGSEQYF.

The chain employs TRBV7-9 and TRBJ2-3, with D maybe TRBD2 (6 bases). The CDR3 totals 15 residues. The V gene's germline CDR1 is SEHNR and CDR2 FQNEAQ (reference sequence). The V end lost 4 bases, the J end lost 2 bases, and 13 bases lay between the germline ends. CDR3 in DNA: TGTGCCAGCAGCTCGGTAAGCGGGCCCACAGATACGCAGTATTTT. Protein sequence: CASSSVSGPTDTQYF.